This T cell receptor (beta chain) originates from a study of shared clonotypes between healthy human individuals. V lost 3 bases to trimming and J lost 2 bases; unmatched junction nucleotides: 9. CDR3 length equals 16 residues. Looked up from germline, CDR1 is SGHRS and CDR2 is YFSETQ. This clone was counted a single time. Some clones are missing from TCRdb's copy, which holds only in-frame ones; the method was immunoSEQ multiplex PCR. This sample carries approximately 2,000,000 clones, 85% to 95% of them seen once, and the ten largest clones take around 0.4%. The sequence derives from a man aged 18 to 35 in good health. Some clones in this sample may be carry-over from other donors' samples. The chain couples TRBV5-1 to TRBJ2-3; TRBD1 aligns across 7 bases. Sequenced: naive CD4+ T cells from PBMCs. Regarding subset: CD45RA+ positively selected. CDR3 sequence (DNA): TGCGCCAGCAGCTCTAAGACAGGGTATACCACAGATACGCAGTATTTT. This gives the protein CASSSKTGYTTDTQYF.